These 11 T cell receptor beta chains were all obtained from the same sample, sequenced in a study of response to subunit inactivated influenza vaccine. TCRdb processed the RT-PCR reads anew with MiXCR; each CDR3 protein has one entry. The sample has 500,000 to 550,000 distinct CDR3 sequences; 7.6% are singletons. Specimen: PBMCs from blood, collected about 23 months after vaccination. The origin of the receptors is a man in his fifties or sixties who received an inactivated influenza vaccine.

This clonotype appeared many times. This chain connects TRBV21-1 to TRBJ2-3. TRBV21-1 is annotated as a pseudogene. The CDR3 loop spans 15 amino acids. CDR3 in amino acids: CASSKSWRSTDTQYF. CDR3 DNA sequence: TGTGCCAGCAGCAAAAGTTGGCGGAGCACAGATACGCAGTATTTT.

The rearrangement uses TRBV12-3 or TRBV12-4 and TRBJ1-5, with 9 positions matching TRBD1. The ends lost 6 bases at V and 4 bases at J; junction bases unmatched: 7. This CDR3 is built from 15 residues. The CDR3 DNA follows: TGTGCCAGCAGACGAGGGACAGGGAGTAATCAGCCCCAGCATTTT. It encodes CASRRGTGSNQPQHF.

This clonotype was detected only a few times. This chain uses TRBV5-1 with TRBJ1-1, with D perhaps matching TRBD1 (5 bases). Trimming took off 4 bases at V and 0 bases at J, with 10 bases between the two ends. CDR1 and CDR2 (germline): SGHRS, YFSETQ. The CDR3 is 14 amino acids. The CDR3 DNA follows: TGCGCCAGCAGCCCAAGACAGATGAACACTGAAGCTTTCTTT. Residues: CASSPRQMNTEAFF.

The chain recombines TRBV20-1 with TRBJ2-1; 11 nucleotides line up with TRBD2. The J segment lost 6 bases and the V segment lost 3 bases, leaving 10 bases of the junction unmatched. CDR1 DFQATT and CDR2 SNEGSKA come from the germline V gene (reference sequence). The CDR3 loop spans 16 amino acids. CDR3 sequence: CSARASGRPEGNEQFF. In DNA form, the CDR3 reads TGCAGTGCTAGGGCTAGCGGGAGGCCGGAGGGCAATGAGCAGTTCTTC.

V gene TRBV5-1 combines with J gene TRBJ2-2; 13 nucleotides match TRBD2. The V gene end was trimmed by 4 bases and the J gene end by 7 bases; junction bases not matched to a gene: 10. CDR3 length equals 17 residues. CDR1 is SGHRS and CDR2 is YFSETQ in the germline V gene. This chain's CDR3 is CASSLQTSGRSGGELFF. In DNA form, the CDR3 reads TGCGCCAGCAGCCTCCAGACTAGCGGGAGGTCCGGCGGGGAGCTGTTTTTT.

This clonotype was picked up many times. The chain couples TRBV9 to TRBJ2-7, with 9 bases lining up with TRBD2. In germline, CDR1 is SGDLS, CDR2 YYNGEE. V shed 0 bases and J 3 bases; nucleotides not matched to a gene: 7. The CDR3 length is 16 residues. DNA for the CDR3: TGTGCCAGCAGCGTAGCTTGGGCTAGCGGGGTCTACGAGCAGTACTTC. It yields the protein CASSVAWASGVYEQYF.

This clonotype was recorded many times. The chain carries TRBV14 and TRBJ1-1; D remains ambiguous. Germline CDR1 and CDR2: SGHDN and FVKESK. The CDR3 is 13 amino acids. V was clipped by 3 bases and J by 5 bases, with 10 bases between them. The CDR3 loop is CASSQGRKTEAFF. The CDR3 coding sequence is TGTGCCAGCAGCCAGGGCCGAAAGACTGAAGCTTTCTTT.

This clonotype was counted at least ten times. The V and J genes are TRBV19 and TRBJ1-3; a weak D match, TRBD1 (6 bases). The CDR3 spans 15 residues. The V gene's germline CDR1 is LNHDA and CDR2 SQIVND (reference sequence). The V end was cut by 5 bases, the J end by 2 bases, with 13 bases between. The DNA for the CDR3 is TGTGCCAGTAGTCCACGGACAGATCCTGGAAACACCATATATTTT. It encodes CASSPRTDPGNTIYF.

V is TRBV29-1 and J is TRBJ1-2; D ambiguous. V dropped 3 bases and J dropped 7 bases, with 0 bases sitting between them. The germline V gene has CDR1 SQVTM and CDR2 ANQGSEA. This CDR3 contains 8 residues. The CDR3 reads CSVDGYTF. DNA for the CDR3: TGCAGCGTTGATGGCTACACCTTC.

The gene calls are TRBV29-1 and TRBJ2-1; 9 nucleotides match TRBD2. The V gene's germline CDR1 is SQVTM and CDR2 ANQGSEA. This CDR3 has 14 amino acids. The CDR3 region has the DNA TGCTCGGAGCGGGAGGCCAGCTCCTACAATGAGCAGTTCTTC. Amino acids: CSEREASSYNEQFF.

This chain uses TRBV6-1 with TRBJ2-3, with D perhaps matching TRBD2 (5 bases). This CDR3 has 14 amino acids. Germline lookup yields CDR1 MNHNS and CDR2 SASEGT. Trimming stripped 6 bases from V and 0 bases from J, with 10 bases between. The CDR3 loop is CASRETGSTDTQYF. Here the CDR3 DNA reads TGTGCCAGCAGGGAAACGGGGAGCACAGATACGCAGTATTTT.